The 20 T cell receptor beta chains below were found in one sample sequenced in a study of T cells after yellow fever vaccination. Using its own MiXCR run on the 5' RACE reads, TCRdb lists one record per CDR3 protein. The table lists 300,000 to 350,000 distinct CDR3 sequences, around 4.3% of them singletons, with approximately 19% in the top ten. Specimen: PBMCs, collected 15 days after the yellow fever booster vaccination. The receptors here all came from a man younger than 35 who received the YFV17D yellow fever vaccine.

In its sample, this clonotype was seen a few times. V gene TRBV5-1 combines with J gene TRBJ1-3; 7 positions agree with TRBD1. In germline, CDR1 is SGHRS, CDR2 YFSETQ. V dropped 1 base and J dropped 0; count of bases not matched to a gene: 7. This CDR3 contains 17 residues. CDR3 bases: TGCGCCAGCAGCTTGATTGGGACAGTGAGCTCTGGAAACACCATATATTTT. This encodes CASSLIGTVSSGNTIYF.

In this sample, this clonotype turned up a few times. The chain couples TRBV7-6 to TRBJ2-1; TRBD2 matches 10 bases. CDR3 length: 15 amino acids. Germline V gene data show CDR1 as SGHVS and CDR2 as FNYEAQ. V lost 2 bases, J lost 7 bases, and 5 bases stayed unmatched. CDR3 loop: CASSLLLAGSNEQFF. CDR3 sequence (DNA): TGTGCCAGCAGCTTATTACTAGCGGGGAGTAATGAGCAGTTCTTC.

The V and J genes are TRBV7-2 and TRBJ1-1, with 9 bases identical to TRBD1. This CDR3 has 16 amino acids. With V trimmed by 1 base and J by 4 bases, 7 bases remained unmatched. CDR1 is SGHTA and CDR2 is FQGNSA in the germline V gene. CDR3 in DNA: TGTGCCAGCAGCTTAGGGACAGGGGCTAAGGGCACTGAAGCTTTCTTT. It specifies CASSLGTGAKGTEAFF. Using reference TRBV7-2 and TRBJ1-1 for the parts outside the CDR3, the full variable domain is GAGVSQSPSNKVTEKGKDVELRCDPISGHTALYWYRQSLGQGLEFLIYFQGNSAPDKSGLPSDRFSAERTGGSVSTLTIQRTQQEDSAVYLCASSLGTGAKGTEAFFGQGTRLTVV.

As for this clonotype: A read error may be the cause here, since a much bigger clone is one base away. J is TRBJ2-3 and V is TRBV7-2, with D hard to call. This CDR3 spans 15 amino acids. Trimming took 7 bases from V and 1 from J, leaving 15 bases between them. Germline CDR1 reads SGHTA; CDR2 reads FQGNSA. The CDR3 spells CASTHHVGRTDTQYF. The CDR3 nucleotides are TGTGCCAGCACCCATCATGTAGGGCGCACAGATACGCAGTATTTT. The whole variable domain, remainder taken from reference TRBV7-2 and TRBJ2-3, is GAGVSQSPSNKVTEKGKDVELRCDPISGHTALYWYRQSLGQGLEFLIYFQGNSAPDKSGLPSDRFSAERTGGSVSTLTIQRTQQEDSAVYLCASTHHVGRTDTQYFGPGTRLTVL.

The chain links TRBV6-1 to TRBJ2-6; D remains ambiguous. CDR1 and CDR2 from the germline V gene are MNHNS and SASEGT. The CDR3 is made up of 14 amino acids. Trimming removed 7 bases at V and 0 bases at J, with 7 bases between. The CDR3 is CASTCDSGANVLTF. The CDR3 region has the DNA TGTGCCAGCACGTGTGACTCTGGGGCCAACGTCCTGACTTTC.

This clonotype has a handful of counts. V gene TRBV11-3 combines with J gene TRBJ2-3; a possible D gene is TRBD2 (6 bases). V shed 6 bases and J shed 0 bases, with 13 bases lying between them. Germline CDR1 is SGHNT and CDR2 is YENEEA. CDR3 size: 15 residues. DNA for the CDR3: TGTGCCAGCAGTCCCCGGGACTCTAGCACAGATACGCAGTATTTT. Translated: CASSPRDSSTDTQYF.

This clonotype was observed many times. The CDR3 DNA follows: TGTGCCTCCGCTTTCGATAGCCTGGAGACCCAGTACTTC. Amino acids: CASAFDSLETQYF. The chain uses TRBV30 and TRBJ2-5; D gene uncertain. V lost 7 bases and J lost 5, with 17 bases in between. The CDR3 consists of 13 residues. CDR1 and CDR2 (germline): GTSNPN, SVGIG (reference sequence).

The chain links TRBV5-4 to TRBJ1-4, with a weak D call TRBD1 (6 bases). The CDR3 extends over 15 amino acids. Trimming shortened V by 4 bases and J by 8 bases, and 18 bases separated the two germline ends. In germline, CDR1 is SGHNT, CDR2 YYREEE (reference sequence). CDR3 DNA sequence: TGTGCCAGCAGCCGGAGGGCAGGGGTTGGGGAAAAACTGTTTTTT. Protein sequence: CASSRRAGVGEKLFF.

For the CDR3, the DNA is TGTGCTAGTGGTCCGAGGACAGGGTGGACAGATACGCAGTATTTT. Protein: CASGPRTGWTDTQYF. This chain uses TRBV12-5 with TRBJ2-3; 8 bases agree with TRBD1. The CDR3 spans 15 residues. From germline, CDR1 is LGHNT and CDR2 FRNRAP. V was clipped by 5 bases and J by 3 bases; unmatched bases: 7. The whole variable domain, filled in from reference TRBV12-5 and TRBJ2-3, reads DARVTQTPRHKVTEMGQEVTMRCQPILGHNTVFWYRQTMMQGLELLAYFRNRAPLDDSGMPKDRFSAEMPDATLATLKIQPSEPRDSAVYFCASGPRTGWTDTQYFGPGTRLTVL.

DNA of the CDR3: TGTGCCACCTCGCAGGGACCTGGAAACACCATATATTTT. This codes for CATSQGPGNTIYF. The chain uses TRBV12-3 or TRBV12-4 and TRBJ1-3; D may be TRBD1 (5 bases). V was shortened by 10 bases and J by 2 bases, with 12 bases between the two germline ends. This CDR3 contains 13 residues.

This clonotype was seen just once. The rearrangement links TRBV5-1 to TRBJ1-1, with 7 bases that match TRBD1. The V gene's germline CDR1 is SGHRS and CDR2 YFSETQ. The CDR3 has 14 residues. V gave up 1 base and J gave up 7 bases; unmatched junction bases: 7. CDR3 bases: TGCGCCAGCAGCTTGAGACAGGGCTTCAATGAAGCTTTCTTT. Its translation is CASSLRQGFNEAFF.

This clonotype occurred a few times. The chain employs TRBV2 and TRBJ2-2; 9 nucleotides agree with TRBD1. V dropped 7 bases and J dropped 5; count of bases not matched to a gene: 11. CDR3 length equals 16 residues. The germline gives CDR1 SNHLY, CDR2 FYNNEI. CDR3 loop: CASTVSQGARTGELFF. The CDR3, as DNA: TGTGCCAGCACTGTTTCACAGGGGGCGAGAACCGGGGAGCTGTTTTTT.

This clonotype was observed a few times. CDR3 nucleotide sequence: TGTGCCAGCAGTTTAAAGGGGGCCTATGGCTACACCTTC. Translating gives CASSLKGAYGYTF. This chain joins TRBV12-3 or TRBV12-4 and TRBJ1-2; 7 bases line up with TRBD1. J was trimmed by 4 bases and V by 2 bases; bases with no gene match: 1. The CDR3 is 13 amino acids.

The chain is built from TRBV10-3 and TRBJ2-4, with a possible D match to TRBD1 (5 bases). CDR1 and CDR2 (germline): ENHRY, SYGVKD. The V gene lost 10 bases and the J gene lost 6 bases, with 16 bases spanning the gap. There are 13 residues in the CDR3. CDR3 bases: TGTGCCACCGACGGTGGGGCTGGAAACATTCAGTACTTC. This translates into CATDGGAGNIQYF.

This clonotype has ten or more counts. The rearrangement links TRBV27 to TRBJ2-3, with 8 bases identical to TRBD2. Losses at the gene ends were 5 bases for V and 2 bases for J; bases not matched to a gene: 12. The CDR3 length is 17 residues. Germline V gives CDR1 MNHEY, CDR2 SMNVEV (reference sequence). The CDR3 DNA reads TGTGCCAGCAGTCCCGTCGGGGGGGGCGGGCCCACAGATACGCAGTATTTT. Amino acid sequence: CASSPVGGGGPTDTQYF.

This clonotype showed up just a few times. This chain uses TRBV20-1 with TRBJ1-1; 9 bases match TRBD1. The CDR3 length is 13 residues. V shed 3 bases and J 3 bases; nucleotides not matched to a gene: 2. Germline CDR1 reads DFQATT; CDR2 reads SNEGSKA (reference sequence). The CDR3 here is CSASGTGHTEAFF. As DNA, the CDR3 is TGCAGTGCTAGTGGGACAGGGCACACTGAAGCTTTCTTT.

Ten or more counts support this clonotype. V usage is TRBV24-1 and J usage is TRBJ2-2, with D unresolved. Germline values: CDR1 KGHDR, CDR2 SFDVKD. Trimming took 3 bases from V and 5 from J, leaving 6 bases between them. This CDR3 is 13 amino acids long. The CDR3 spells CATSDPPTGELFF. For the CDR3, the DNA is TGTGCCACCAGTGATCCACCGACCGGGGAGCTGTTTTTT.

This clonotype was detected many times. This chain connects TRBV5-8 to TRBJ2-3; D gene uncertain. The CDR3 runs to 14 residues. Germline V gene data show CDR1 as SGHTS and CDR2 as YDEGEE. V was trimmed by 1 base and J by 5 bases, leaving 11 bases between them. CDR3 in DNA: TGTGCCAGCAGCTTGAGTAACCCCTTAGATACGCAGTATTTT. As protein: CASSLSNPLDTQYF.

The J gene is TRBJ2-3, the V gene TRBV4-1, with 7 bases that match TRBD1. The junction had 12 bases not matched to a gene; V was cut back by 3 bases and J by 6 bases. Germline lookup yields CDR1 MGHRA and CDR2 YSYEKL. The CDR3 is 16 amino acids. The CDR3, as DNA: TGCGCCAGCAGCCACCCGGGACAGTTGAGGTTGGATACGCAGTATTTT. This translates into CASSHPGQLRLDTQYF.

This clonotype showed up many times. V and J are TRBV5-1 and TRBJ2-2; D not resolved. V shed 3 bases and J shed 13 bases, with 13 bases lying between them. CDR3 size: 12 residues. The germline CDR1 and CDR2 sequences are SGHRS and YFSETQ. CDR3 in DNA: TGCGCCAGCAGCTCCCCCCTCGAAGCGCTGTTTTTT. Its protein product is CASSSPLEALFF.